One T cell receptor (beta chain) is described in this entry. The source of the sample is a study of blood T cell repertoires in COVID-19. For the study at large: T cells, B-cell-depleted T cells, or PBMCs supplied cDNA or gDNA.

TCRdb keeps only in-frame clones here, not all; method: immunoSEQ multiplex PCR. The table records approximately 240,000 clones, around four fifths of them present only once. This CDR3 has 12 amino acids. Trimming shortened V by 3 bases and J by 6 bases, and 8 bases separated the two germline ends. Looked up from germline, CDR1 is SEHNR and CDR2 is FQNEAQ (reference sequence). This receptor was taken from a woman aged 55-69 years who had recovered from COVID-19. The sample was peripheral blood. J is TRBJ1-2 and V is TRBV7-9; D gene uncertain. CDR3 nucleotides: TGTGCCAGCAGCTTGAACGCGCATGGCTACACCTTC. It specifies CASSLNAHGYTF.